The present TCR beta chain was sequenced within a study of tumor and adjacent non-tumor tissue in lung cancer. About the research overall: Stage I to III disease affected 9 to 10 men and roughly five women aged roughly 30 to 76. Broader study findings: Compared with tumor, normal lung showed significantly lower TCR diversity.

The library came from three nested PCR rounds adapted from ARM-PCR protocols. TCRdb reanalysed the multiplex PCR reads using MiXCR and keeps one entry per CDR3 protein. The sample carries 70,000 to 90,000 distinct CDR3 sequences, nearly 70% recorded once. The table lists this clonotype with many counts. Its specificity is not known. The template was RNA from unsorted bulk tissue. Distant lung tissue was collected more than 3 cm away from the tumor edge. The length of the CDR3 is 15 residues. V lost 3 bases and J lost 4; bases outside the gene matches: 8. CDR1 SGHNT and CDR2 YYREEE come from the germline V gene (reference sequence).

The source of this sequence is a woman aged 45-65 years with non-small cell lung cancer. Sample: distant non-tumor lung tissue. The gene calls are TRBV5-4 and TRBJ1-2, with 8 bases aligning to TRBD1. CDR3 coding DNA: TGTGCCAGCAGCTCGTCGGGGACAGGCGGCTATGGCTACACCTTC. Translation: CASSSSGTGGYGYTF. The variable domain in full, with the rest retrieved from reference TRBV5-4 and TRBJ1-2, is ETGVTQSPTHLIKTRGQQVTLRCSSQSGHNTVSWYQQALGQGPQFIFQYYREEENGRGNFPPRFSGLQFPNYSSELNVNALELDDSALYLCASSSSGTGGYGYTFGSGTRLTVV.